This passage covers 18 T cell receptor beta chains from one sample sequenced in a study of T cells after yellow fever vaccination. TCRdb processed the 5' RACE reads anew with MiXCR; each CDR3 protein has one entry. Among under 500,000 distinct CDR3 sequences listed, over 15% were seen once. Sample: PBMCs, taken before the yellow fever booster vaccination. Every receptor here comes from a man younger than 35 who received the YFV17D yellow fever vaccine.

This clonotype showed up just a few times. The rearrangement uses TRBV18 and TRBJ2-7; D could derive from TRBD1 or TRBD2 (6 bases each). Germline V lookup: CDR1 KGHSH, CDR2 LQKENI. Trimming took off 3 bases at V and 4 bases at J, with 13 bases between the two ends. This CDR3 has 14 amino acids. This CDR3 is CASSPPGARYEQYF. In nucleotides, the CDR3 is TGTGCCAGCTCACCTCCGGGGGCTCGTTACGAGCAGTACTTC.

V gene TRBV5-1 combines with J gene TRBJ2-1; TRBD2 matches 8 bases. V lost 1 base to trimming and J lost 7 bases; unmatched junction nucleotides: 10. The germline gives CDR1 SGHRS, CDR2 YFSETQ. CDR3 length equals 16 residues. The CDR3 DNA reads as TGCGCCAGCAGCTTGCCCGGGGGTAGCGGGGTGAATGAGCAGTTCTTC. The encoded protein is CASSLPGGSGVNEQFF.

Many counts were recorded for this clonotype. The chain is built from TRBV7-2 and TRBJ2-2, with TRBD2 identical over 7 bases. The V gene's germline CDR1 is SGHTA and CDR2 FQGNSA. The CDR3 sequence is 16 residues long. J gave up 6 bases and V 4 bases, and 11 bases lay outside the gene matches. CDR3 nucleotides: TGTGCCAGCAGCTGGTCCGGGACTACTTCGTCCGGGGAGCTGTTTTTT. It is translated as CASSWSGTTSSGELFF. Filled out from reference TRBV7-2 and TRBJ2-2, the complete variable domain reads GAGVSQSPSNKVTEKGKDVELRCDPISGHTALYWYRQSLGQGLEFLIYFQGNSAPDKSGLPSDRFSAERTGGSVSTLTIQRTQQEDSAVYLCASSWSGTTSSGELFFGEGSRLTVL.

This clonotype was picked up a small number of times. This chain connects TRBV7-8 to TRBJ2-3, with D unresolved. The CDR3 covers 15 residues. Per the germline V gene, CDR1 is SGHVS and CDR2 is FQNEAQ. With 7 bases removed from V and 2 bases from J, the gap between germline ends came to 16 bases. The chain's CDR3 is CASTPGVPATDTQYF. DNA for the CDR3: TGTGCCAGCACGCCTGGGGTCCCGGCCACAGATACGCAGTATTTT.

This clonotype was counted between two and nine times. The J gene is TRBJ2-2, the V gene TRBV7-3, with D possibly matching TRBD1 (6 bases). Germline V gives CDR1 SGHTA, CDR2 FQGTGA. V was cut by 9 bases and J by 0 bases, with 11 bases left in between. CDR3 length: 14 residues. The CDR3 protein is CASTGTPNTGELFF. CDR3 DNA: TGTGCCAGTACCGGGACACCGAACACCGGGGAGCTGTTTTTT.

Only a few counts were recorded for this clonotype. The CDR3 nucleotides are TGTGCCAGCAGTTTCCCACCACTAAGCGGGGGGGCCCGCAAAAACATTCAGTACTTC. This gives the protein CASSFPPLSGGARKNIQYF. This chain connects TRBV28 to TRBJ2-4, with 10 bases fitting TRBD2. Germline CDR1 and CDR2: MDHEN and SYDVKM. The CDR3 consists of 19 residues. V trimming: 3 bases; J trimming: 3 bases; junction bases outside the gene matches: 14.

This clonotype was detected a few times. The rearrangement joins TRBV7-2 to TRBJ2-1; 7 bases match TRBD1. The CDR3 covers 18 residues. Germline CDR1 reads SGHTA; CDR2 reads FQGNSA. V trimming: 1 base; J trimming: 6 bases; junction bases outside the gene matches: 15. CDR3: CASSLVSGGIYSGNEQFF. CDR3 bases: TGTGCCAGCAGCTTAGTCTCAGGGGGAATCTATAGTGGCAATGAGCAGTTCTTC.

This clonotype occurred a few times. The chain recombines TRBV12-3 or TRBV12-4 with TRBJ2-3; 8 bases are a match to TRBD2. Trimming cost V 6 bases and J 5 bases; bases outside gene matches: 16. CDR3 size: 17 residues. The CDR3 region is CASRLWKWRGAQDTQYF. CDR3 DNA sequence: TGTGCCAGCAGGTTATGGAAGTGGCGGGGGGCCCAAGATACGCAGTATTTT.

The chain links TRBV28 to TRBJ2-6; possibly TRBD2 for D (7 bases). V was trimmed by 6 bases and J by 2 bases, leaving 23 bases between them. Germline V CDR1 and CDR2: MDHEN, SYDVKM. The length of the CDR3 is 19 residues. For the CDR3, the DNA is TGTGCCAGCAGCACCGTGGGAGGGGGTCTTTCAACTGGGGCCAACGTCCTGACTTTC. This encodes CASSTVGGGLSTGANVLTF.

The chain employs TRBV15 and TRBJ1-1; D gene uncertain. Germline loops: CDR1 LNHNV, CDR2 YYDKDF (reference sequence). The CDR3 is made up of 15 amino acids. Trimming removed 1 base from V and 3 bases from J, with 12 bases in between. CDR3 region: CATSRAGGRDTEAFF. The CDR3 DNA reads TGTGCCACCAGCAGAGCCGGAGGGAGAGACACTGAAGCTTTCTTT.

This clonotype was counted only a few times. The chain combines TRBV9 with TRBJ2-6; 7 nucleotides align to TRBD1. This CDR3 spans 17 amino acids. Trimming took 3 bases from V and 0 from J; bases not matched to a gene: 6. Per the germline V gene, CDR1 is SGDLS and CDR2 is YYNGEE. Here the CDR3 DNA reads TGTGCCAGCAGCGGATACAGGGGAATCTCTGGGGCCAACGTCCTGACTTTC. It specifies CASSGYRGISGANVLTF.

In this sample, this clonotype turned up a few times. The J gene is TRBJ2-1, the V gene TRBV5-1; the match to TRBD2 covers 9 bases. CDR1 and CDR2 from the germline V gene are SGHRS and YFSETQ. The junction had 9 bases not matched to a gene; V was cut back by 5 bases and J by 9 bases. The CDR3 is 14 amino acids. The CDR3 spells CASRAAGGPGEQFF. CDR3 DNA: TGCGCCAGCAGGGCTGCGGGGGGGCCGGGTGAGCAGTTCTTC. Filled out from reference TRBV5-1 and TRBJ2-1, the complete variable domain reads KAGVTQTPRYLIKTRGQQVTLSCSPISGHRSVSWYQQTPGQGLQFLFEYFSETQRNKGNFPGRFSGRQFSNSRSEMNVSTLELGDSALYLCASRAAGGPGEQFFGPGTRLTVL.

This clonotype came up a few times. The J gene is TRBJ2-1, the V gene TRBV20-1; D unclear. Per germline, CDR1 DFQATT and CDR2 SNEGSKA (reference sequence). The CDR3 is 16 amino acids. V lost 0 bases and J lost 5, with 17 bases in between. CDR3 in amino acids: CSARDLLVTLDNEQFF. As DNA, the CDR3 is TGCAGTGCTAGAGATCTCTTAGTTACCCTAGACAATGAGCAGTTCTTC.

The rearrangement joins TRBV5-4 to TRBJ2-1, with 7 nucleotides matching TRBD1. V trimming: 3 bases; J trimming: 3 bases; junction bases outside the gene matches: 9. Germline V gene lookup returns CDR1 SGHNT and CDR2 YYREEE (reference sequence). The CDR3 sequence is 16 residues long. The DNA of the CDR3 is TGTGCCAGCAGCTCGGAACAGGGGTTCAACTACAATGAGCAGTTCTTC. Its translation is CASSSEQGFNYNEQFF.

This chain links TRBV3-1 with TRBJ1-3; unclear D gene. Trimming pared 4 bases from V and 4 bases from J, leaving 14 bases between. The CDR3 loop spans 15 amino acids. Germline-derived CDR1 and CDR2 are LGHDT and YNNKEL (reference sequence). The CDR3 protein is CASSPLGLGGNTIYF. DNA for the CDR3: TGTGCCAGCAGCCCCCTGGGCCTGGGGGGAAACACCATATATTTT.

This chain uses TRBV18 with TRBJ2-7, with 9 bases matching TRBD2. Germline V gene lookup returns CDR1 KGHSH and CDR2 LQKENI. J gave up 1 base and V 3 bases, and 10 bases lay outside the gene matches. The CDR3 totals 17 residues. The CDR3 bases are TGTGCCAGCTCACCCTTCGGCGGGGGGGATATTTCCTACGAGCAGTACGTC. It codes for CASSPFGGGDISYEQYV.

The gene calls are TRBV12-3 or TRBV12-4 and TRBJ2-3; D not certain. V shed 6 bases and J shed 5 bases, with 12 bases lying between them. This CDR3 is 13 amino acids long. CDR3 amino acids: CASSLGHRDTQYF. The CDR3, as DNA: TGTGCCAGCAGCCTTGGGCATAGAGATACGCAGTATTTT.

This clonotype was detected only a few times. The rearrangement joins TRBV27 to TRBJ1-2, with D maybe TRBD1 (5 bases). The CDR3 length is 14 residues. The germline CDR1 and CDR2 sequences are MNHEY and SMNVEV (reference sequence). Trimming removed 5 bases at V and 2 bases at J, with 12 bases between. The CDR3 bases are TGTGCCAGCAGTACCTCGGGGGGGAACTATGGCTACACCTTC. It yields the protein CASSTSGGNYGYTF.